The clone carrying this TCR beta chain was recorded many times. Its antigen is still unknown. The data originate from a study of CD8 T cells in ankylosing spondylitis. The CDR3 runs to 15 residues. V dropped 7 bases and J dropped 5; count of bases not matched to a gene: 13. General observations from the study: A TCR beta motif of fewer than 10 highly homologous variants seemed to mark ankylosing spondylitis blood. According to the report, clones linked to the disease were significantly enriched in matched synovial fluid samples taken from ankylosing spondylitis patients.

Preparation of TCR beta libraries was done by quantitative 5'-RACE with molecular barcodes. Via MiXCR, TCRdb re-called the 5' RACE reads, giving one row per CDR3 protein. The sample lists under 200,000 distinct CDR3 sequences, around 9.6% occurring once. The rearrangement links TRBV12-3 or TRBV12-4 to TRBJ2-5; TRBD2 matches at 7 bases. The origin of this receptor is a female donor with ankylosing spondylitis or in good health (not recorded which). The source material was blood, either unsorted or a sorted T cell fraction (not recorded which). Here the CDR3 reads CASNPGGGVYETQYF. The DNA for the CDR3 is TGTGCCAGCAACCCTGGGGGGGGGGTATATGAGACCCAGTACTTC.